This T cell receptor beta chain was observed in a study of T cell repertoires and Cas9 in healthy adults. Study context: Characterization of SpCas9-reactive CD4 and CD8 T cells covered multi-effector potency, cytotoxicity and lineage.

This CDR3 spans 12 amino acids. Germline V gene lookup returns CDR1 KGHSH and CDR2 LQKENI. The V end was cut by 2 bases, the J end by 5 bases, with 3 bases between. Profiled with immunoSEQ multiplex PCR; TCRdb holds only in-frame clones, not every one. The sample consists of over 20,000 clones, 75% to 95% of them appearing once. A note on this clone: Its cognate antigen is unknown.

The study's findings and limits: Reportedly, SpCas9-reactive effector T cell proliferation and function were mitigated by SpCas9-reactive Tregs in vitro.

The chain has TRBV18 and TRBJ2-2; D not certain. Material for sequencing was CD4+ effector T cells (CD127+, CD25-, CD137-, CD154-) from PBMCs; culture status not recorded. This sequence originates from a human donor in good health. The DNA for the CDR3 is TGTGCCAGCTCACCAAGGACCGGGGAGCTGTTTTTT. Its protein product is CASSPRTGELFF.